This TCR beta chain derives from a study of T cells in narcolepsy. Notes on this clone: Its target is unknown.

Study-wide findings and caveats: Autoreactive clone sequences were missing from some blood memory CD4+ repertoires.

Profiled with immunoSEQ multiplex PCR; TCRdb holds only in-frame clones, not every one. The sample gives some 34,000 clones, roughly 90% of which show up once; more than 0.95% is in the top ten. With 4 bases clipped from V and 8 bases from J, the junction kept 6 bases outside the gene matches. The CDR3 has 15 amino acids. Germline V gene data show CDR1 as SGHNT and CDR2 as YYREEE (reference sequence). The V and J genes are TRBV5-4 and TRBJ2-1; the match to TRBD2 covers 13 bases. Input material: CD45RA- memory CD4+ T cells from PBMCs. The receptor comes from a human donor with narcolepsy. The CDR3 coding sequence is TGTGCCAGCAGCCGGACTAGCGGGAGTAGTGATGAGCAGTTCTTC. It translates to CASSRTSGSSDEQFF.